What follows are 26 T cell receptor beta chains derived from one specimen sequenced in a study of blood T cells in healthy people across ages. Alongside a J-beta primer mix, a sample-barcoded 5' primer served in a second PCR lasting roughly 7 to 11 cycles. TCRdb recomputed calls from the 5' RACE reads with MiXCR, one row per CDR3 protein. There are some 1,800,000 distinct CDR3 sequences in the sample; 30% to 40% occur only once, and more than 20% lies in the top ten. Specimen: blood. Every receptor here comes from a human donor in good health.

This clonotype was detected only a few times. This chain joins TRBV2 and TRBJ1-2; the D is unclear. Trimming shortened V by 1 base and J by 6 bases, and 15 bases separated the two germline ends. This CDR3 comprises 15 residues. Germline V gene sequence: CDR1 SNHLY, CDR2 FYNNEI. CDR3 in amino acids: CASSEGQTSIDGYTF. CDR3 in DNA: TGTGCCAGCAGTGAAGGTCAGACCTCTATTGATGGCTACACCTTC.

The chain has TRBV20-1 and TRBJ1-5; D is uncertain. The CDR3 runs 14 residues. Looked up from germline, CDR1 is DFQATT and CDR2 is SNEGSKA (reference sequence). With 4 bases removed from V and 6 bases from J, the gap between germline ends came to 16 bases. The CDR3 region is CSATPGGDVQPQHF. As DNA, the CDR3 is TGCAGTGCTACCCCTGGAGGTGACGTTCAGCCCCAGCATTTT.

The chain recombines TRBV12-3 or TRBV12-4 with TRBJ2-1, with 7 bases that match TRBD1. This CDR3 comprises 13 residues. V shed 10 bases and J 3 bases; nucleotides not matched to a gene: 6. The CDR3: CATGTELYNEQFF. The CDR3 DNA reads as TGTGCCACGGGGACAGAACTCTACAATGAGCAGTTCTTC.

The CDR3, as DNA: TGTGCCAGCACGGGCTCAGAGGGCCTTAACACTGAAGCTTTCTTT. It yields the protein CASTGSEGLNTEAFF. This chain uses TRBV7-9 with TRBJ1-1, with D uncertain. Trimming shortened V by 7 bases and J by 2 bases, and 17 bases separated the two germline ends. Germline CDR1 SEHNR, CDR2 FQNEAQ (reference sequence). The CDR3 is 15 amino acids.

This clonotype was detected a few times. CDR3 coding DNA: TGTGCCAGGGAGGGGGCACCGAGATCACAAGAGACCCAGTACTTC. It encodes CAREGAPRSQETQYF. The chain couples TRBV12-3 or TRBV12-4 to TRBJ2-5; D is possibly TRBD1 (7 bases). This CDR3 has 15 residues. V gave up 9 bases and J gave up 2 bases, with 19 bases separating them.

This clonotype was seen more than once but under ten times. The chain combines TRBV2 with TRBJ1-4; TRBD1 is a possible D gene (5 bases). With 7 bases removed from V and 4 bases from J, the gap between germline ends came to 10 bases. Germline CDR1 and CDR2: SNHLY and FYNNEI. The CDR3 has 13 amino acids. The CDR3, as DNA: TGTGCCAGCACTTTGCAGGGTAATGAAAAACTGTTTTTT. Its protein product is CASTLQGNEKLFF.

The genes are TRBV12-3 or TRBV12-4 and TRBJ1-1; 10 bases fit TRBD1. The CDR3 totals 15 residues. Trimming at V came to 6 bases and at J to 4 bases, leaving 8 bases not matched to a gene. CDR3 coding DNA: TGTGCCAGCAGACCCGGGACAGGGGAATTCACTGAAGCTTTCTTT. As protein: CASRPGTGEFTEAFF.

The rearrangement links TRBV6-2 or TRBV6-3 to TRBJ2-1, with TRBD2 matching 9 bases. The CDR3 is 18 residues long. Germline values: CDR1 MNHEY, CDR2 SVGEGT. Trimming cost V 0 bases and J 0 bases; bases outside gene matches: 6. CDR3 nucleotides: TGTGCCAGCAGTTACTCGCGCGGGCGGGGGGGCTCCTACAATGAGCAGTTCTTC. Translated: CASSYSRGRGGSYNEQFF.

The genes are TRBV29-1 and TRBJ2-3; TRBD1 agrees at 9 bases. The CDR3 spans 15 residues. Per germline, CDR1 SQVTM and CDR2 ANQGSEA. V dropped 6 bases and J dropped 5; count of bases not matched to a gene: 12. CDR3 residues: CSVEGTGRAEDTQYF. CDR3 nucleotides: TGCAGCGTGGAGGGGACAGGGAGAGCGGAAGATACGCAGTATTTT.

The genes are TRBV7-2 and TRBJ1-5; no firm D call. With 0 bases removed from V and 1 base from J, the gap between germline ends came to 4 bases. CDR1 and CDR2 from the germline V gene are SGHTA and FQGNSA. The CDR3 spans 14 residues. The CDR3 DNA follows: TGTGCCAGCAGCTTAGCGTCGAGCAATCAGCCCCAGCATTTT. Translation gives CASSLASSNQPQHF.

This clonotype occurred a few times. The V call is TRBV27, the J call TRBJ2-4, with a tentative D call TRBD1 (7 bases). The CDR3 loop spans 16 amino acids. Germline CDR1 reads MNHEY; CDR2 reads SMNVEV (reference sequence). Trimming took 3 bases from V and 1 from J, leaving 13 bases between them. Here the CDR3 DNA reads TGTGCCAGCAGTTTGGCAGGGGGGTACGCCAAAAACATTCAGTACTTC. Protein product: CASSLAGGYAKNIQYF.

The rearrangement joins TRBV12-3 or TRBV12-4 to TRBJ1-2, with D uncertain. The CDR3 is made up of 13 amino acids. Trimming took 5 bases from V and 4 from J, leaving 11 bases between them. In nucleotides, the CDR3 is TGTGCCAGCAGTCCCGACTTTGGCTATGGCTACACCTTC. This gives the protein CASSPDFGYGYTF.

The V and J genes are TRBV6-6 and TRBJ1-4, with a weak D call TRBD1 (6 bases). The V end was cut by 2 bases, the J end by 8 bases, with 12 bases between. The CDR3 has 14 amino acids. Germline V CDR1 and CDR2: MNHNY, SVGAGI (reference sequence). CDR3 region: CASSYGDKGEKLFF. CDR3 DNA: TGTGCCAGCAGTTACGGGGACAAGGGAGAAAAACTGTTTTTT.

Concerning this clonotype itself: One junction end does not reproduce the germline sequence, and a read error may be involved. The chain links TRBV7-9 to TRBJ2-4, with D uncertain. Germline CDR1 is SEHNR and CDR2 is FQNEAQ (reference sequence). CDR3 length: 13 residues. CDR3 sequence reads: CVSSLETTATQYF. The CDR3 region has the DNA TGTGTCAGCAGCTTAGAGACCACAGCCACGCAGTACTTC.

The chain employs TRBV2 and TRBJ2-3; TRBD2 aligns across 8 bases. The germline gives CDR1 SNHLY, CDR2 FYNNEI. V lost 2 bases and J lost 5; bases outside the gene matches: 9. The CDR3 runs 16 residues. CDR3 amino acids: CASSETGTRHQDTQYF. The CDR3 DNA sequence: TGTGCCAGCAGTGAAACCGGGACTAGACACCAAGATACGCAGTATTTT.

This clonotype was counted between two and nine times. An end of the junction differs from the germline gene, which may be a read error. The chain couples TRBV5-1 to TRBJ2-6, with unresolved D. From germline, CDR1 is SGHRS and CDR2 YFSETQ. This CDR3 contains 16 residues. CDR3: CAGSFRFSSGANVLTF. The CDR3 DNA reads as TGCGCCGGCAGCTTCCGTTTCTCTTCTGGGGCCAACGTCCTGACTTTC.

The rearrangement joins TRBV4-1 to TRBJ2-7; weak D call: TRBD2 (6 bases). Germline V lookup: CDR1 MGHRA, CDR2 YSYEKL. V was shortened by 0 bases and J by 2 bases, with 11 bases between the two germline ends. The CDR3 covers 15 residues. The CDR3, as DNA: TGCGCCAGCAGCCAAGACTGGGGAGGAACCTACGAGCAGTACTTC. It translates to CASSQDWGGTYEQYF.

V is TRBV28 and J is TRBJ2-4, with TRBD1 matching over 10 bases. Germline-derived CDR1 and CDR2 are MDHEN and SYDVKM. The CDR3 contains 12 residues. V dropped 7 bases and J dropped 13; count of bases not matched to a gene: 7. In DNA form, the CDR3 reads TGTGCCAGCACCGACAGGGGGCTAGAGCAGTACTTC. Amino acid sequence: CASTDRGLEQYF.

The chain recombines TRBV27 with TRBJ2-4; D is perhaps TRBD1 or TRBD2 (6 bases each). The end of the DNA aligns better with TRBJ2-7, so the J call may be wrong. The germline CDR1 and CDR2 sequences are MNHEY and SMNVEV (reference sequence). The CDR3 is 15 residues long. The CDR3 sequence is CASSLSGGNTYEQYF. Written as DNA, the CDR3 is TGTGCCAGCAGTTTATCAGGGGGGAACACCTACGAGCAGTACTTC.

J is TRBJ2-1 and V is TRBV14; no reliable D call. CDR1 and CDR2 (germline): SGHDN, FVKESK. The CDR3 extends over 15 amino acids. The germline V and J ends were trimmed by 5 bases and 1 base, with 12 bases remaining between them. The CDR3 DNA follows: TGTGCCAGCAGCTACTTTAAGGAATCCTACAATGAGCAGTTCTTC. Amino acids: CASSYFKESYNEQFF.

This clonotype appeared a few times. This chain links TRBV20-1 with TRBJ1-6; 10 nucleotides line up with TRBD1. V was pared by 0 bases and J by 6 bases, with 8 bases of the junction left unmatched. This CDR3 contains 17 residues. In germline, CDR1 is DFQATT, CDR2 SNEGSKA (reference sequence). The DNA of the CDR3 is TGCAGTGCTAGAGATTCAGGACAGGGGGGTTTTAATTCACCCCTCCACTTT. This codes for CSARDSGQGGFNSPLHF.

This clonotype was found a few times. The DNA for the CDR3 is TGTGCCAGCAGACTGGGGACTAGCGGCAACTACGAGCAGTACTTC. This encodes CASRLGTSGNYEQYF. The genes are TRBV6-5 and TRBJ2-7; 11 bases agree with TRBD2. In germline, CDR1 is MNHEY, CDR2 SVGAGI. Trimming removed 6 bases from V and 3 bases from J; junction bases left unmatched: 7. This CDR3 is built from 15 residues.

V gene TRBV4-3 combines with J gene TRBJ1-5, with 7 nucleotides matching TRBD1. The junction had 4 bases not matched to a gene; V was cut back by 0 bases and J by 5 bases. The germline V gene encodes CDR1 LGHNA and CDR2 YSLEER. CDR3 length: 15 amino acids. CDR3 sequence reads: CASSQDLGGDQPQHF. The CDR3 DNA reads TGCGCCAGCAGCCAAGATCTAGGGGGCGATCAGCCCCAGCATTTT.

The chain joins TRBV9 to TRBJ2-3; 13 nucleotides match TRBD2. The CDR3 spans 18 residues. Germline V gene sequence: CDR1 SGDLS, CDR2 YYNGEE. V gave up 3 bases and J gave up 4 bases; unmatched junction bases: 11. The CDR3 is CASSASRGTSGVSDTQYF. The DNA of the CDR3 is TGTGCCAGCAGCGCCTCTAGGGGGACTAGCGGGGTGTCAGATACGCAGTATTTT.

This clonotype was detected only a few times. Here the CDR3 reads CSADPLQENGYTF. The DNA of the CDR3 is TGCAGTGCTGACCCTTTACAGGAAAATGGCTACACCTTC. The J gene is TRBJ1-2, the V gene TRBV20-1; a possible D gene is TRBD1 (5 bases). CDR3 length equals 13 residues. From germline, CDR1 is DFQATT and CDR2 SNEGSKA (reference sequence). The V gene lost 5 bases and the J gene lost 6 bases, with 16 bases spanning the gap.

This clonotype was found a few times. This chain connects TRBV7-9 to TRBJ2-7; unclear D gene. This CDR3 is 14 amino acids long. Germline-derived CDR1 and CDR2 are SEHNR and FQNEAQ (reference sequence). The V end was cut by 5 bases, the J end by 8 bases, with 19 bases between. The CDR3 DNA reads as TGTGCCAGCAGCCCGTCCGGGTTAATTGCAAAGCAGTACTTC. Translated, it gives CASSPSGLIAKQYF.